This TCR beta chain was retrieved from a study of shared clonotypes between healthy human individuals. Overall study: Used for every donor were three CD4 naive, three CD4 memory, two CD8 naive and one CD8 memory plate.

Assay: immunoSEQ multiplex PCR; the TCRdb copy retains only in-frame clones and omits some. The sample lists some 2,000,000 clones, nearly 97% seen once, with over 0.1% in the top ten. Every donor, a Caucasian adult, lived in Nashville, Tennessee. V dropped 0 bases and J dropped 3; count of bases not matched to a gene: 4. From germline, CDR1 is SGHKS and CDR2 YYEKEE (reference sequence). The CDR3 length is 17 residues. This receptor was obtained from a man aged 18 to 30 in good health. V is TRBV5-5 and J is TRBJ1-6; 9 nucleotides agree with TRBD1. Sequencing used naive CD4+ T cells sorted from blood. Regarding subset: CD45RA+ positively selected. The chain's CDR3 is CASSLGGTGFYNSPLHF. CDR3 DNA sequence: TGTGCCAGCAGCTTGGGCGGGACAGGGTTCTATAATTCACCCCTCCACTTT.